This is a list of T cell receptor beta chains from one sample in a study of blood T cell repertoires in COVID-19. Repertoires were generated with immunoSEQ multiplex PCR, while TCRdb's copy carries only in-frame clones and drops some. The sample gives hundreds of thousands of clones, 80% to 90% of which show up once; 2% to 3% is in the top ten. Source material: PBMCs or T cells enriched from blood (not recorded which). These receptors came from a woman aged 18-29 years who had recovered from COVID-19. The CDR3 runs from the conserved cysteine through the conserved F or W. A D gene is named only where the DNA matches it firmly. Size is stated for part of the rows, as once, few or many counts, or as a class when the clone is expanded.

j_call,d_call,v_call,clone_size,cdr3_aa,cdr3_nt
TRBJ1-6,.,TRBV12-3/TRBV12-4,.,CASSPEGSPLHF,TGTGCCAGCAGTCCAGAGGGTTCACCCCTCCACTTT
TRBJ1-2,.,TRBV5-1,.,CASSLSQGRGYTF,TGCGCCAGCAGCTTGAGCCAGGGGCGAGGCTACACCTTC
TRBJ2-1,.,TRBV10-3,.,CAISERGGVNEQFF,TGTGCCATCAGTGAGCGAGGGGGAGTCAATGAGCAGTTCTTC
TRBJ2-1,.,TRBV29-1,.,CSARVDSYNEQFF,TGCAGCGCCCGAGTTGACTCCTACAATGAGCAGTTCTTC
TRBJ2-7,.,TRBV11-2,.,CASNSIQNEQYF,TGTGCCAGCAACTCGATCCAAAACGAGCAGTACTTC
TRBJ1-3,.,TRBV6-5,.,CASSQGFQSGNTIYF,TGTGCCAGTTCGCAGGGGTTTCAATCTGGAAACACCATATATTTT
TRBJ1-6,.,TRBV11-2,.,CASSPTVENNSPLHF,TGTGCCAGCAGTCCAACCGTAGAGAATAATTCACCCCTCCACTTT
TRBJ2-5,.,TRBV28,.,CASSSSSGSKKETQYF,TGTGCCAGCAGTTCATCCTCAGGGTCCAAAAAAGAGACCCAGTACTTC
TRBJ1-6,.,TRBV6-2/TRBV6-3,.,CASSYGSGVDSPLHF,TGTGCCAGCAGTTACGGCTCAGGGGTGGATTCACCCCTCCACTTT
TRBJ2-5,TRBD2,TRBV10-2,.,CASRASGGQETQYF,TGCGCCAGCAGGGCTAGCGGGGGCCAAGAGACCCAGTACTTC
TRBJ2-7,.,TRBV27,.,CASSLGRGEYEQYF,TGTGCCAGCAGTTTAGGCAGGGGGGAGTACGAGCAGTACTTC
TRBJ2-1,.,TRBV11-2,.,CASSLDRGSNNEQFF,TGTGCCAGCAGCTTAGACAGGGGTTCTAACAATGAGCAGTTCTTC
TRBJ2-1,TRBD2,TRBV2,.,CASSETSGKSSYNEQFF,TGTGCCAGCAGTGAGACTAGCGGGAAAAGCTCCTACAATGAGCAGTTCTTC
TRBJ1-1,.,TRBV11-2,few,CASSFGGVNTEAFF,TGTGCCAGCAGCTTTGGGGGGGTGAACACTGAAGCTTTCTTT
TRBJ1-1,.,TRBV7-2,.,CASSLSIGGTTEAFF,TGTGCCAGCAGCTTATCAATCGGGGGGACCACTGAAGCTTTCTTT
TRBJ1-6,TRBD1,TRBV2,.,CASSPGDRGLSSPLHF,TGTGCCAGCAGTCCGGGAGACAGGGGTTTGAGTTCACCCCTCCACTTT
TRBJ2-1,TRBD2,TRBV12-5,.,CASGPSGGALYNEQFF,TGTGCTAGTGGACCGAGCGGGGGGGCCCTTTACAATGAGCAGTTCTTC
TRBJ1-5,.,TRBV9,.,CASSVVGVQGQPQHF,TGTGCCAGCAGCGTAGTTGGGGTTCAGGGACAGCCCCAGCATTTT
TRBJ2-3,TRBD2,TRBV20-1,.,CSASISGAADTQYF,TGCAGTGCTAGTATTAGCGGGGCGGCAGATACGCAGTATTTT
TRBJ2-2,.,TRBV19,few,CASSRGRRDTGELFF,TGTGCCAGTAGTAGAGGCCGGCGAGACACCGGGGAGCTGTTTTTT
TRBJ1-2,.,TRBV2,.,CASSDGGEYGYTF,TGTGCCAGCAGTGATGGAGGAGAGTATGGCTACACCTTC
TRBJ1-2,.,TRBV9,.,CASSKDEQGFLYGYTF,TGTGCCAGCAGCAAGGATGAACAGGGATTCCTCTATGGCTACACCTTC
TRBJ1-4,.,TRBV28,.,CASRPGSPNEKLFF,TGTGCCAGCCGGCCAGGATCTCCTAATGAAAAACTGTTTTTT
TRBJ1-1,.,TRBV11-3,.,CASSFDSMNTEAFF,TGTGCCAGCAGCTTTGACAGCATGAACACTGAAGCTTTCTTT
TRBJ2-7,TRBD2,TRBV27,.,CASSVGGARSYEQYF,TGTGCCAGCAGCGTCGGGGGGGCGCGGAGCTACGAGCAGTACTTC
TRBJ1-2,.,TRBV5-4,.,CASSLGANNYGYTF,TGTGCCAGCAGCTTGGGCGCCAACAACTATGGCTACACCTTC
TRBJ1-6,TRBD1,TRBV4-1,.,CASSDRQGRNSPLHF,TGCGCCAGCAGCGACCGACAGGGGAGGAATTCACCCCTCCACTTT
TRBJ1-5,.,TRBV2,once,CASSDERNQPQHF,TGTGCCAGCAGTGATGAACGGAATCAGCCCCAGCATTTT